This T cell receptor (beta chain) was captured by sequencing in a study of T cell clonotyping in hematopoietic cell transplantation. Findings and caveats of the study: Recipient TCR diversity dropped after transplant; expanded clonotypes rose from day 30 to 180. Broader posttransplant TCR repertoire diversity was predicted by graft donor and pretransplant recipient Inverse Simpson Index values. Without cell sorting, CD4 versus CD8 contributions remain unresolved.

In germline, CDR1 is MGHRA, CDR2 YSYEKL. The CDR3 extends over 15 amino acids. With V trimmed by 1 base and J by 8 bases, 10 bases remained unmatched. Method: immunoSEQ multiplex PCR; TCRdb's copy keeps in-frame clones and lacks some. The sample has 3,300 or so clones, 60% to 65% seen once; the top ten hold about 23%. As for this clone: The antigen is unknown.

The source of this sequence is a female patient aged 25-39 years who had an allogeneic stem cell transplant, so T cells may come from the graft donor. Some clones in this sample may be carry-over from other donors' samples. Sequencing used peripheral blood mononuclear cells, obtained 30 days after allogeneic stem cell transplant. This chain uses TRBV4-1 with TRBJ1-2; TRBD1 agrees at 7 bases. The CDR3 sequence is CASSQGYPGQSGYTF. The DNA of the CDR3 is TGCGCCAGCAGCCAAGGGTATCCGGGACAGTCCGGCTACACCTTC.